The present T cell receptor (beta chain) was sequenced within a study of PD-1 blockade in classical Hodgkin lymphoma. Each of the patients experienced relapse following autologous stem cell transplantation, and their brentuximab vedotin exposure differed. Purification of CD4+ T cells from thawed PBMCs was performed via magnetic negative selection. When best responses were assessed, they were complete response, partial response or progressive disease. TCRdb's table, derived via immunoSEQ multiplex PCR, lists solely in-frame clones and lacks some. Of 7,000 to 8,000 clones listed, roughly three quarters are singletons. This CDR3 is built from 12 residues. Germline V gene data show CDR1 as LNHDA and CDR2 as SQIVND (reference sequence). Deletions cut 9 bases from V and 7 bases from J, with 15 bases between. By share, this clone ranks as medium-sized.

Sequenced material: CD4+ T cells from blood, taken at baseline. This chain uses TRBV19 with TRBJ2-5; D unclear. The sequence was collected from a human donor with classical Hodgkin lymphoma. The DNA of the CDR3 is TGTGCCAGCGGACCGGACGAAAGGACCCAGTACTTC. It is translated as CASGPDERTQYF. The full variable domain, its missing parts supplied by reference TRBV19 and TRBJ2-5, is DGGITQSPKYLFRKEGQNVTLSCEQNLNHDAMYWYRQDPGQGLRLIYYSQIVNDFQKGDIAEGYSVSREKKESFPLTVTSAQKNPTAFYLCASGPDERTQYFGPGTRLLVL.